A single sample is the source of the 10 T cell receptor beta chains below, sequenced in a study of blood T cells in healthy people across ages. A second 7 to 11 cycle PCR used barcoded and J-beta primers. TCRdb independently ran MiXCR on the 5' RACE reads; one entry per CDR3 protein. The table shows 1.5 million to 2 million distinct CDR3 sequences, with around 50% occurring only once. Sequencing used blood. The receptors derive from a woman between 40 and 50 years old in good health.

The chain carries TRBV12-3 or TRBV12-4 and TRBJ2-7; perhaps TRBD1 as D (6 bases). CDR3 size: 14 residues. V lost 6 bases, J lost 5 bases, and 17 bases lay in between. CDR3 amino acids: CASSQRTVVNEQYF. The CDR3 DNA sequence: TGTGCCAGCAGCCAACGGACAGTGGTAAACGAGCAGTACTTC.

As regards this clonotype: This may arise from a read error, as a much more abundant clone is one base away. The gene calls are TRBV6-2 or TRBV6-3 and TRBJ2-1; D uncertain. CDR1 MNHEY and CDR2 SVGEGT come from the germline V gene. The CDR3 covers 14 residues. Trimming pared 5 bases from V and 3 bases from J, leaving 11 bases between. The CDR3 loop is CASSHPANYNEQFF. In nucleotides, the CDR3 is TGTGCCAGCAGTCACCCGGCAAACTACAATGAGCAGTTCTTC.

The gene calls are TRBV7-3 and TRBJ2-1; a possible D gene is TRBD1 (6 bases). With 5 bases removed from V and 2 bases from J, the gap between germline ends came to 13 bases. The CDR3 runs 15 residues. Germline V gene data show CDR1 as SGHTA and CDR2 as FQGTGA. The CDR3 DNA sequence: TGTGCCAGCAGCCCGCAGGGGCTCGCCTACAATGAGCAGTTCTTC. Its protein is CASSPQGLAYNEQFF.

The CDR3 region has the DNA TGTGCCAGCAGTTTATTGGGACAGGGGAGCTACGAGCAGTACTTC. Its translation: CASSLLGQGSYEQYF. V and J are TRBV12-3 or TRBV12-4 and TRBJ2-7; 10 bases align to TRBD1. With 2 bases clipped from V and 3 bases from J, the junction kept 4 bases outside the gene matches. CDR3 length: 15 amino acids.

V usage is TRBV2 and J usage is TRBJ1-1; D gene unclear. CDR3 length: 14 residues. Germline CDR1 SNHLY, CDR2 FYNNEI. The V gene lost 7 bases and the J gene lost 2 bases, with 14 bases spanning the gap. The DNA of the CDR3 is TGTGCCAGCACTAGTACCGGGAGTAACACTGAAGCTTTCTTT. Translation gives CASTSTGSNTEAFF.

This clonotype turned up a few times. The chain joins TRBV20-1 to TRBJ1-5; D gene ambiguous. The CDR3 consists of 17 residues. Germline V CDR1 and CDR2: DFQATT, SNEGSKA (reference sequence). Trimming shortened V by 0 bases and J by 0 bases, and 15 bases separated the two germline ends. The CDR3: CSARDPFPANSNQPQHF. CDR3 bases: TGCAGTGCTAGAGATCCTTTCCCGGCTAATAGCAATCAGCCCCAGCATTTT.

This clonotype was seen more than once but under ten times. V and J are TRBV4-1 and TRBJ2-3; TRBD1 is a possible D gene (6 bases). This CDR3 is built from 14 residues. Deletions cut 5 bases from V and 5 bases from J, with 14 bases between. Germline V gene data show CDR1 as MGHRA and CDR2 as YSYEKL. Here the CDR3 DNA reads TGCGCCAGCAGCTGGGGACAATCCGGAGATACGCAGTATTTT. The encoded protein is CASSWGQSGDTQYF.

CDR3 sequence (DNA): TGTGCCAGCTCATCCCTGCCTCGACAGAACACTGAAGCTTTCTTT. Its translation: CASSSLPRQNTEAFF. V usage is TRBV6-1 and J usage is TRBJ1-1, with no clear D. V was shortened by 8 bases and J by 1 base, with 17 bases between the two germline ends. The CDR3 contains 15 residues. CDR1 MNHNS and CDR2 SASEGT come from the germline V gene.

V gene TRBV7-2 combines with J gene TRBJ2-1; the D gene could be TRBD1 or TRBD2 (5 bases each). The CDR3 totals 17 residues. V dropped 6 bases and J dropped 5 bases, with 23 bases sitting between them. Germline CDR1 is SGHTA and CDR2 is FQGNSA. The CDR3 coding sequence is TGTGCCAGCAGTCGTTATAGGGAGCAGGGCTGGGACAATGAGCAGTTCTTC. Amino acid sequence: CASSRYREQGWDNEQFF.

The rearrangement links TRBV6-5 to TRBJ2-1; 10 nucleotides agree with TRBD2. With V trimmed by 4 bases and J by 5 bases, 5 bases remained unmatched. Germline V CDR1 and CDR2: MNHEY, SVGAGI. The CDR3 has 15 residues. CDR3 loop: CASSFWTSGDNEQFF. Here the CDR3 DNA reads TGTGCCAGCAGTTTCTGGACTAGCGGTGACAATGAGCAGTTCTTC.